These 7 T cell receptor beta chains were sequenced from one sample in a study of identical twins. TCRdb passed the 5' RACE reads through MiXCR, listing each CDR3 protein once. The repertoire has approximately 1.8 million distinct CDR3 sequences, roughly 35% of them found once; the top ten carry more than 0.25%. The source material was cord blood. These receptors were taken from a newborn girl in good health.

In regard to this clonotype: A much larger clone differs by one base, so this may be a read error. The chain joins TRBV7-2 to TRBJ2-7; either TRBD1 or TRBD2 may fit D (5 bases each). The CDR3 length is 15 residues. The V gene lost 1 base and the J gene lost 7 bases, with 17 bases spanning the gap. Looked up from germline, CDR1 is SGHTA and CDR2 is FQGNSA. CDR3 residues: CASSLVGAGYNEQYF. The CDR3 region has the DNA TGTGCCAGCAGCTTAGTTGGGGCGGGCTACAATGAGCAGTACTTC.

This clonotype has more than one count but fewer than ten. The genes are TRBV2 and TRBJ2-7; 9 bases line up with TRBD2. Per the germline V gene, CDR1 is SNHLY and CDR2 is FYNNEI. Trimming cost V 8 bases and J 2 bases; bases outside gene matches: 4. The CDR3 consists of 13 residues. CDR3 DNA sequence: TGTGCCAGCGTCCGGACTAGCGCCTACGAGCAGTACTTC. Amino acid sequence: CASVRTSAYEQYF.

V usage is TRBV12-3 or TRBV12-4 and J usage is TRBJ2-7; no firm D call. V lost 10 bases and J 5 bases, leaving 24 bases between the germline ends. This CDR3 contains 15 residues. CDR3 sequence reads: CANTNDPRLPHEQYF. The CDR3 nucleotides read TGTGCCAACACCAACGACCCACGACTCCCTCACGAGCAGTACTTC.

V and J are TRBV7-9 and TRBJ1-2; D is perhaps TRBD1 (5 bases). Germline CDR1 and CDR2: SEHNR and FQNEAQ (reference sequence). V lost 2 bases to trimming and J lost 4 bases, with 11 bases between them. The CDR3 runs to 14 residues. The DNA of the CDR3 is TGTGCCAGCAGCTTAACATCGGGGGGCTATGGCTACACCTTC. Translated, it gives CASSLTSGGYGYTF.

To note about this clonotype: Compared with germline, one end of the junction differs, possibly owing to a read error. V is TRBV13 and J is TRBJ1-6; a possible D gene is TRBD1 (5 bases). The CDR3 length is 13 residues. The germline V gene encodes CDR1 PRHDT and CDR2 FYEKMQ (reference sequence). CDR3 coding DNA: TGTGCCAGCACCTTGCAAGGGCGGGGACCCCCCCACTTT. Residues: CASTLQGRGPPHF.

The sample holds many counts of this clonotype. V gene TRBV25-1 combines with J gene TRBJ2-7; TRBD1 matches at 7 bases. V lost 1 base to trimming and J lost 4 bases; unmatched junction nucleotides: 4. In germline, CDR1 is MGHDK, CDR2 SYGVNS. This CDR3 is built from 14 residues. The CDR3 loop is CASSESQDRYEQYF. The CDR3 DNA reads as TGTGCCAGCAGTGAATCCCAGGACAGGTACGAGCAGTACTTC.

This clonotype has only a few counts. The V call is TRBV6-5, the J call TRBJ2-1, with D possibly being TRBD1 (5 bases). Trimming cost V 0 bases and J 5 bases, with 8 bases left between them. Germline V gene data show CDR1 as MNHEY and CDR2 as SVGAGI. This CDR3 is built from 14 residues. The CDR3 DNA reads as TGTGCCAGCAGTTACTCGGCAGGGCACAATGAGCAGTTCTTC. Translating gives CASSYSAGHNEQFF.